These T cell receptor beta chains were read from a single sample in a study of identical twins. TCRdb recomputed calls from the 5' RACE reads with MiXCR, one row per CDR3 protein. The profile covers about 530,000 distinct CDR3 sequences, with approximately 20% appearing a single time and approximately 0.49% taken by the ten largest. The data also belong to a second study, concerning yellow fever vaccine responses in identical twins.

The sequenced material came from CD4+ T cells sorted from blood. These receptors all come from a young woman in good health. CDR3s include the opening cysteine and the closing phenylalanine or tryptophan. D genes are given only for firm matches. Size is stated for part of the rows, as once, few or many counts, or as a class when the clone is expanded.

clone_size: few; v_call: TRBV5-1; j_call: TRBJ2-2; d_call: TRBD1; cdr3_aa: CASSARGLANTGELFF; cdr3_nt: TGCGCCAGCAGCGCCAGGGGGCTGGCGAACACCGGGGAGCTGTTTTTT
clone_size: .; v_call: TRBV9; j_call: TRBJ2-1; d_call: .; cdr3_aa: CASSAVRTPGNEQFF; cdr3_nt: TGTGCCAGCAGCGCGGTAAGGACTCCAGGAAATGAGCAGTTCTTC
clone_size: few; v_call: TRBV11-2; j_call: TRBJ2-2; d_call: .; cdr3_aa: CASSLAKSADNTGELFF; cdr3_nt: TGTGCCAGCAGCTTAGCAAAGTCGGCTGATAACACCGGGGAGCTGTTTTTT
clone_size: .; v_call: TRBV27; j_call: TRBJ2-7; d_call: TRBD2; cdr3_aa: CASSPPWRLAGGREQYF; cdr3_nt: TGTGCCAGCAGTCCCCCCTGGCGACTAGCGGGAGGACGTGAGCAGTACTTC
clone_size: few; v_call: TRBV5-1; j_call: TRBJ2-3; d_call: .; cdr3_aa: CASSLSSSSPSTDTQYF; cdr3_nt: TGCGCCAGCAGCTTGAGCTCCAGTTCTCCTAGCACAGATACGCAGTATTTT
clone_size: .; v_call: TRBV7-9; j_call: TRBJ2-1; d_call: TRBD2; cdr3_aa: CASSLYRGGQQNEQFF; cdr3_nt: TGTGCCAGCAGCTTATATCGCGGGGGGCAACAAAATGAGCAGTTCTTC
clone_size: few; v_call: TRBV24-1; j_call: TRBJ2-7; d_call: .; cdr3_aa: CATSDSTGTYEQYF; cdr3_nt: TGTGCCACCAGTGACTCGACAGGCACCTACGAGCAGTACTTC
clone_size: few; v_call: TRBV5-1; j_call: TRBJ1-6; d_call: TRBD1; cdr3_aa: CASSRDSGSPLHF; cdr3_nt: TGCGCCAGCAGCCGGGACAGTGGCTCACCCCTCCACTTT
clone_size: once; v_call: TRBV5-1; j_call: TRBJ2-2; d_call: TRBD2; cdr3_aa: CASSWGTSGGPNTGELFF; cdr3_nt: TGCGCCAGCAGCTGGGGGACTAGCGGGGGTCCGAACACCGGGGAGCTGTTTTTT
clone_size: .; v_call: TRBV24-1; j_call: TRBJ2-1; d_call: TRBD1; cdr3_aa: CATSEAGTGAYNEQFF; cdr3_nt: TGTGCCACCAGTGAGGCCGGGACAGGGGCCTACAATGAGCAGTTCTTC
clone_size: few; v_call: TRBV11-2; j_call: TRBJ2-7; d_call: TRBD1; cdr3_aa: CASSFGTGGREQYF; cdr3_nt: TGTGCCAGCAGCTTCGGGACAGGGGGACGCGAGCAGTACTTC
clone_size: .; v_call: TRBV12-3/TRBV12-4; j_call: TRBJ1-1; d_call: .; cdr3_aa: CASSLGHRNTEAFF; cdr3_nt: TGTGCCAGCAGTTTGGGACACAGGAACACTGAAGCTTTCTTT
clone_size: few; v_call: TRBV7-3; j_call: TRBJ2-2; d_call: TRBD2; cdr3_aa: CASSLGASGTGELFF; cdr3_nt: TGTGCCAGCAGCTTAGGGGCTAGCGGGACCGGGGAGCTGTTTTTT
clone_size: .; v_call: TRBV12-3/TRBV12-4; j_call: TRBJ1-6; d_call: TRBD1; cdr3_aa: CASSGRDSNSPLHF; cdr3_nt: TGTGCCAGCAGTGGCCGGGACAGCAATTCACCCCTCCACTTT
clone_size: .; v_call: TRBV18; j_call: TRBJ2-5; d_call: TRBD2; cdr3_aa: CASSTGLAGGSETQYF; cdr3_nt: TGTGCCAGCTCAACAGGACTAGCGGGAGGGTCGGAGACCCAGTACTTC
clone_size: few; v_call: TRBV12-3/TRBV12-4; j_call: TRBJ2-2; d_call: .; cdr3_aa: CASSFQGGNTGELFF; cdr3_nt: TGTGCCAGCAGTTTTCAAGGGGGTAACACCGGGGAGCTGTTTTTT
clone_size: .; v_call: TRBV20-1; j_call: TRBJ2-1; d_call: .; cdr3_aa: CSARDPAETYNEQFF; cdr3_nt: TGCAGTGCTAGAGACCCGGCGGAGACCTACAATGAGCAGTTCTTC
clone_size: .; v_call: TRBV20-1; j_call: TRBJ2-1; d_call: TRBD2; cdr3_aa: CSARRTSGGYNEQFF; cdr3_nt: TGCAGTGCTAGAAGGACTAGCGGGGGCTACAATGAGCAGTTCTTC
clone_size: .; v_call: TRBV29-1; j_call: TRBJ2-5; d_call: .; cdr3_aa: CSGGPSKLYQETQYF; cdr3_nt: TGCAGCGGTGGCCCTAGCAAATTGTACCAAGAGACCCAGTACTTC
clone_size: .; v_call: TRBV20-1; j_call: TRBJ2-3; d_call: TRBD1; cdr3_aa: CSARDPDRLHDTQYF; cdr3_nt: TGCAGTGCTAGAGATCCGGACAGGCTGCACGATACGCAGTATTTT
clone_size: few; v_call: TRBV9; j_call: TRBJ2-3; d_call: TRBD2; cdr3_aa: CASSTRPGLATDTQYF; cdr3_nt: TGTGCCAGCAGCACGCGTCCGGGACTAGCGACAGATACGCAGTATTTT
clone_size: few; v_call: TRBV5-1; j_call: TRBJ2-3; d_call: .; cdr3_aa: CASSFSSSTDTQYF; cdr3_nt: TGCGCCAGCAGCTTTAGCTCGAGCACAGATACGCAGTATTTT
clone_size: .; v_call: TRBV12-3/TRBV12-4; j_call: TRBJ1-4; d_call: TRBD1; cdr3_aa: CASTPGGTAKLFF; cdr3_nt: TGTGCCAGCACCCCAGGCGGGACAGCCAAACTGTTTTTT
clone_size: .; v_call: TRBV29-1; j_call: TRBJ2-1; d_call: TRBD2; cdr3_aa: CSVVGGGTGYEQFF; cdr3_nt: TGCAGCGTTGTGGGCGGGGGGACCGGCTATGAGCAGTTCTTC
clone_size: few; v_call: TRBV11-1; j_call: TRBJ2-6; d_call: TRBD1; cdr3_aa: CASSSDRGTLSGANVLTF; cdr3_nt: TGTGCCAGCAGCTCGGACAGGGGGACTCTCTCTGGGGCCAACGTCCTGACTTTC
clone_size: few; v_call: TRBV2; j_call: TRBJ1-1; d_call: .; cdr3_aa: CASSADPSTNTEAFF; cdr3_nt: TGTGCCAGCAGTGCGGACCCTAGTACAAACACTGAAGCTTTCTTT
clone_size: .; v_call: TRBV2; j_call: TRBJ1-3; d_call: .; cdr3_aa: CASSFRSGMTGNTIYF; cdr3_nt: TGTGCCAGCAGTTTCCGATCGGGGATGACTGGAAACACCATATATTTT
clone_size: .; v_call: TRBV7-6; j_call: TRBJ2-2; d_call: .; cdr3_aa: CASRPKNTGELFF; cdr3_nt: TGTGCCAGCAGACCCAAAAACACCGGGGAGCTGTTTTTT
clone_size: .; v_call: TRBV20-1; j_call: TRBJ2-1; d_call: .; cdr3_aa: CRKRKHNEQFF; cdr3_nt: TGCAGGAAACGTAAACACAATGAGCAGTTCTTC
clone_size: .; v_call: TRBV6-1; j_call: TRBJ1-4; d_call: .; cdr3_aa: CASSEVRTAFNLNEKLFF; cdr3_nt: TGTGCCAGCAGTGAAGTCCGGACAGCCTTCAACCTTAATGAAAAACTGTTTTTT
clone_size: few; v_call: TRBV3-1; j_call: TRBJ2-1; d_call: TRBD2; cdr3_aa: CASSQSGTSGYNEQFF; cdr3_nt: TGTGCCAGCAGCCAATCCGGGACTAGCGGTTACAATGAGCAGTTCTTC
clone_size: .; v_call: TRBV29-1; j_call: TRBJ2-7; d_call: .; cdr3_aa: CSVGTGSNLDEQYF; cdr3_nt: TGCAGCGTTGGAACCGGGTCAAATCTCGACGAGCAGTACTTC
clone_size: .; v_call: TRBV20-1; j_call: TRBJ2-5; d_call: TRBD2; cdr3_aa: CSAGLAGTSGTQYF; cdr3_nt: TGCAGTGCCGGACTAGCGGGAACCTCGGGGACCCAGTACTTC